The clone carrying this T cell receptor (beta chain) has more than one count but fewer than ten. Its target is not known. A previously described protocol, modified, built RNA-based TCR cDNA libraries. TCRdb re-analysed the 5' RACE reads in MiXCR, keeping a single row per CDR3 protein. The data contain 300,000 to 400,000 distinct CDR3 sequences, over 25% of them singletons. The data belong to a study of identical twins' blood T cells. Broader study findings: Twin repertoire similarity may partly reflect shared environment. Each donor's most abundant TCRbeta clonotypes shared more CDR3 sequences with her twin than unrelated donors. Twins shared about as many clonotypes as their cloneset sizes predicted.

CDR3 length: 18 amino acids. CDR1 is KGHSH and CDR2 is LQKENI in the germline V gene. Trimming left V 3 bases short and J 2 bases short, with 23 bases between. The genes are TRBV18 and TRBJ2-7; D perhaps matches TRBD1 (5 bases). Sequencing was carried out using PBMCs. This receptor was identified in a woman aged 18-55 years in good health. Written as DNA, the CDR3 is TGTGCCAGCTCACCGTTCCCGCACCGCACAGGATCTGCCTACGAGCAGTACTTC. Protein sequence: CASSPFPHRTGSAYEQYF.